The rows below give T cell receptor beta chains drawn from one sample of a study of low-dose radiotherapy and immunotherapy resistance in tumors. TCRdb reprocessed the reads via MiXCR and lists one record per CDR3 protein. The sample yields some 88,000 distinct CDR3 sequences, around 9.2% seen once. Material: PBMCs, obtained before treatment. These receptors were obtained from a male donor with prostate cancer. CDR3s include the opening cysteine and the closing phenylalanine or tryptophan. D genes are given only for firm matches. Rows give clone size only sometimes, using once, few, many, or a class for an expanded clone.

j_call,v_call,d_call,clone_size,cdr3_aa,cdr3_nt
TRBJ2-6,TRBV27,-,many,CASRRSGQAGANVLTF,TGTGCCAGCAGGCGCAGCGGGCAGGCTGGGGCCAACGTCCTGACTTTC
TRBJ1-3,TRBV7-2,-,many,CASSPAGMAGNTIYF,TGTGCCAGCAGCCCGGCCGGGATGGCCGGAAACACCATATATTTT
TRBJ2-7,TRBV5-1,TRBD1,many,CASSQGQGSYEQYF,TGTGCCAGCAGCCAAGGACAGGGGTCCTACGAGCAGTACTTC
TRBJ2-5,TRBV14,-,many,CASSHSPRRETQYF,TGTGCCAGCAGCCACTCCCCCCGCCGGGAGACCCAGTACTTC
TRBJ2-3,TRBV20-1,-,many,CSARVWGREADTQYF,TGCAGTGCTAGAGTATGGGGAAGGGAGGCAGATACGCAGTATTTT
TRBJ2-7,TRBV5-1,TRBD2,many,CASSLTGEWTSGNEQYF,TGCGCCAGCAGCTTGACGGGGGAATGGACTAGCGGGAACGAGCAGTACTTC
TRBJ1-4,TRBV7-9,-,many,CASSSEATGEKLFF,TGTGCCAGCAGCTCGGAGGCCACGGGAGAAAAACTGTTTTTT
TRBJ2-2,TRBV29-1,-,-,CSTLEYTGELFF,TGCAGCACCCTAGAGTACACCGGGGAGCTGTTTTTT
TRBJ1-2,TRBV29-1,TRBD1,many,CSGGTGGSYGYTF,TGCAGCGGTGGGACAGGGGGGTCCTATGGCTACACCTTC
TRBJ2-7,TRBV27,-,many,CASSLSPRARDEQYF,TGTGCCAGCAGTTTATCCCCGCGGGCGAGGGACGAGCAGTACTTC
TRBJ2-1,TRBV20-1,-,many,CSAITRSSYNEQFF,TGCAGTGCTATTACTCGTAGCTCCTACAATGAGCAGTTCTTC
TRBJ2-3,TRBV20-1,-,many,CSARDSRGLSTDTQYF,TGCAGTGCTAGAGATAGTAGGGGACTCAGCACAGATACGCAGTATTTT
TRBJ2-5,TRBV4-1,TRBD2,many,CASSRIGLAVQETQYF,TGCGCCAGCAGCCGGATAGGACTAGCGGTCCAAGAGACCCAGTACTTC
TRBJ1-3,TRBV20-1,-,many,CSARDNRDYSGNTIYF,TGCAGTGCTAGAGATAACCGAGATTACTCTGGAAACACCATATATTTT
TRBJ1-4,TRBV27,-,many,CASSRTTLSGGNEKLFF,TGTGCCAGCAGTCGAACGACGCTGTCTGGGGGTAATGAAAAACTGTTTTTT
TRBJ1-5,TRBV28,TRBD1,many,CASSPRTGGVQPQHF,TGTGCCAGCAGTCCACGGACAGGGGGAGTTCAGCCCCAGCATTTT
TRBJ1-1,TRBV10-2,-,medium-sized,CASSGILTGMNTEAFF,TGCGCCAGCAGTGGAATCCTGACAGGAATGAACACTGAAGCTTTCTTT
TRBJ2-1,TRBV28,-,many,CASVRRDGEQFF,TGTGCCAGCGTTCGAAGGGACGGTGAGCAGTTCTTC
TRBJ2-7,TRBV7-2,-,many,CASSPGAVGGEQYF,TGTGCCAGCAGCCCCGGGGCTGTGGGTGGCGAGCAGTACTTC
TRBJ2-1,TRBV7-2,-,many,CASSFRKLLDEQFF,TGTGCCAGCAGCTTCCGAAAACTACTGGATGAGCAGTTCTTC
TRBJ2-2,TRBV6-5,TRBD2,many,CASRPGTRVTGELFF,TGTGCCAGCAGGCCCGGGACTAGAGTCACCGGGGAGCTGTTTTTT
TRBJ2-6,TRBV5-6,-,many,CASSFRLGQFSGANVLTF,TGTGCCAGCAGCTTCCGCCTCGGGCAGTTCTCTGGGGCCAACGTCCTGACTTTC
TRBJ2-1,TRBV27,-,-,CASSRRASVGEQFF,TGTGCCAGCAGTCGAAGGGCTAGCGTTGGTGAGCAGTTCTTC
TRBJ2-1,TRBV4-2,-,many,CASSQSPGGNNEQFF,TGTGCCAGCAGCCAGAGTCCCGGGGGAAACAATGAGCAGTTCTTC
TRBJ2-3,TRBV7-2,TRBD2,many,CASSLYVRLGAGSTDTQYF,TGTGCCAGCAGCTTATACGTAAGACTCGGAGCGGGAAGCACAGATACGCAGTATTTT
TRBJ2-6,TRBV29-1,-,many,CSVQGVSGANVLTF,TGCAGCGTCCAAGGGGTTTCTGGGGCCAACGTCCTGACTTTC
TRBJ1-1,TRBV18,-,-,CASSNRENTEAFF,TGTGCCAGCTCAAACAGGGAAAACACTGAAGCTTTCTTT
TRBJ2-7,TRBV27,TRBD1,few,CASSVQGARYEQYF,TGTGCCAGCAGTGTACAGGGGGCTCGGTACGAGCAGTACTTC
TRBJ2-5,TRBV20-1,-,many,CSARVTGQETQYF,TGCAGTGCTAGAGTCACAGGCCAAGAGACCCAGTACTTC
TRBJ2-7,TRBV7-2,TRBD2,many,CASSLVAGSSYEQYF,TGTGCCAGCAGCTTAGTAGCGGGCTCCTCCTACGAGCAGTACTTC
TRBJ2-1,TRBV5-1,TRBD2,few,CASSRTSGRVAYNEQFF,TGCGCCAGCAGCAGGACTAGCGGGAGAGTGGCCTACAATGAGCAGTTCTTC
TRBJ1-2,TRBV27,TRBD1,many,CASSLSTGGGYTF,TGTGCCAGCAGTTTATCGACAGGGGGTGGCTACACCTTC
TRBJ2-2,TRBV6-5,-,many,CASSFTPTGELFF,TGTGCCAGCAGTTTCACACCCACCGGGGAGCTGTTTTTT
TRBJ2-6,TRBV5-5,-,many,CASSRTLVGSGANVLTF,TGTGCCAGCAGCCGGACGCTCGTGGGGTCCGGGGCCAACGTCCTGACTTTC
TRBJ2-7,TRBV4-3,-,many,CASSQSQGGEQYF,TGCGCCAGCAGCCAGTCACAGGGAGGCGAGCAGTACTTC
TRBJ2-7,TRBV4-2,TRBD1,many,CASSQATGTGTLEQYF,TGTGCCAGCAGCCAAGCAACCGGGACAGGGACCCTCGAGCAGTACTTC
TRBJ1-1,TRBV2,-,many,CASTLGQRNTEAFF,TGTGCCAGCACCCTCGGACAGCGGAACACTGAAGCTTTCTTT
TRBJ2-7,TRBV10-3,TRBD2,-,CAISSGERGSYEQYF,TGTGCCATCAGCTCCGGGGAGCGGGGATCCTACGAGCAGTACTTC
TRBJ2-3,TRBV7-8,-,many,CASSRAGGSADTQYF,TGTGCCAGCAGCCGGGCCGGGGGATCGGCAGATACGCAGTATTTT
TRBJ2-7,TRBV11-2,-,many,CASSLTSYEQYF,TGTGCCAGCAGCTTAACCTCCTACGAGCAGTACTTC
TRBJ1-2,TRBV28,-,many,CASSLDATLASGYTF,TGTGCCAGCAGCCTGGATGCGACACTGGCTAGCGGCTACACCTTC
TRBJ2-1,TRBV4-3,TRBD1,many,CASSQRTGGIYEQFF,TGCGCCAGCAGCCAACGGACAGGGGGCATTTATGAGCAGTTCTTC
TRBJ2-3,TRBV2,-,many,CASSWGSHSTDTQYF,TGTGCCAGCAGTTGGGGATCTCACTCAACAGATACGCAGTATTTT
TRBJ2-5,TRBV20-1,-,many,CSASDDRRKETQYF,TGCAGTGCTAGCGACGACAGGCGGAAAGAGACCCAGTACTTC
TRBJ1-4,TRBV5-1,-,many,CASSHGGRDEKLFF,TGCGCCAGCAGCCACGGCGGTAGGGACGAAAAACTGTTTTTT
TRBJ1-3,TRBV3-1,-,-,CASSQDVSGRVYF,TGTGCCAGCAGCCAAGATGTGTCAGGTCGGGTATATTTT
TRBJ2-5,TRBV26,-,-,CASSLNGRETQYF,TGTGCCAGCAGTCTGAACGGCCGGGAGACCCAGTACTTC
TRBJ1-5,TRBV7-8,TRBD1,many,CASSFRTGANQPQHF,TGTGCCAGCAGCTTTCGGACAGGGGCGAATCAGCCCCAGCATTTT
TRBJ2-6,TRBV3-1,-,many,CASSQARGAGGANVLTF,TGTGCCAGCAGCCAAGCTAGGGGCGCAGGAGGGGCCAACGTCCTGACTTTC
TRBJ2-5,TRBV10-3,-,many,CAISESAGSQETQYF,TGTGCCATCAGTGAGTCGGCAGGGAGCCAAGAGACCCAGTACTTC
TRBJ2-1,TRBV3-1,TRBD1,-,CASSQEGRGFNEQFF,TGTGCCAGCAGCCAAGAAGGCAGGGGGTTCAATGAGCAGTTCTTC
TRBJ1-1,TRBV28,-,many,CASSSYTQGLMVDTEAFF,TGTGCCAGCAGTTCATACACCCAGGGGTTGATGGTTGACACTGAAGCTTTCTTT
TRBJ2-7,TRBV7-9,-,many,CASSPRDHSYEQYF,TGTGCCAGCAGCCCGAGGGACCATTCCTACGAGCAGTACTTC
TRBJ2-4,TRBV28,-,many,CASSNSLGEGGDIQYF,TGTGCCAGCAGCAACTCTCTTGGCGAGGGAGGTGACATTCAGTACTTC
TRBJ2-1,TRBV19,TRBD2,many,CASTQGLAAGYNEQFF,TGTGCCAGTACCCAAGGGCTAGCGGCAGGATACAATGAGCAGTTCTTC